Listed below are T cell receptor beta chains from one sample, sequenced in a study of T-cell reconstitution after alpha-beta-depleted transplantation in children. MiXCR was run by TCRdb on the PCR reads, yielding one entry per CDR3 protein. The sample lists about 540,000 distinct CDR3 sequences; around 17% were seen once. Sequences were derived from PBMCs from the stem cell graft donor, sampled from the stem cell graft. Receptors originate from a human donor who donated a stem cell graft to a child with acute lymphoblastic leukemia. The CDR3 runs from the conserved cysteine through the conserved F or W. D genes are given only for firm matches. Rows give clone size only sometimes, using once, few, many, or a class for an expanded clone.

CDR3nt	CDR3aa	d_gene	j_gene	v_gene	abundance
TGCAGTGCTAGAGATGATCCAAGGGTGGTCGAGCAGTACTTC	CSARDDPRVVEQYF	.	TRBJ2-7	TRBV20-1	few
TGCGCCAGCAGCTTGGGCGGAAGATACACTGAAGCTTTCTTT	CASSLGGRYTEAFF	.	TRBJ1-1	TRBV5-1	many
TGTGCCAGCAGCTTATGGGGACCTGAGGAAAAACTGTTTTTT	CASSLWGPEEKLFF	.	TRBJ1-4	TRBV7-2	.
TGTGCCAGCAGTTACTCAAGGGACTCTGGAAACACCATATATTTT	CASSYSRDSGNTIYF	.	TRBJ1-3	TRBV6-5	.
TGTGCCAGCAGCGTATCGGGACCCTACGAGCAGTACTTC	CASSVSGPYEQYF	.	TRBJ2-7	TRBV7-3	.
TGTGCCAGCAGCCGGGACAGGGATTTTGAAAAACTGTTTTTT	CASSRDRDFEKLFF	TRBD1	TRBJ1-4	TRBV7-9	few
TGCGCCAGCCGGACAGATTCGGGGGGGATATACGAGCAGTACTTC	CASRTDSGGIYEQYF	TRBD2	TRBJ2-7	TRBV5-1	.
TGTGCCAGCAGCTTAGTAGCGGGAGGGCCTAGCTACGAGCAGTACTTC	CASSLVAGGPSYEQYF	TRBD2	TRBJ2-7	TRBV7-9	.
TGCGCCAGCAGCCAAGCCCAAGCCTACGAGCAGTACTTC	CASSQAQAYEQYF	.	TRBJ2-7	TRBV4-1	.
TGCAGTGCTACAGGGTCCCATTCACCCCTCCACTTT	CSATGSHSPLHF	.	TRBJ1-6	TRBV20-1	few
TGTGCCAGCAGCTTATCAGGGCAGGGAGATGAGCAGTTCTTC	CASSLSGQGDEQFF	.	TRBJ2-1	TRBV7-9	few
TGTGCCAGCAGTTATGGGAGAAGCACAGATACGCAGTATTTT	CASSYGRSTDTQYF	.	TRBJ2-3	TRBV6-5	many
TGTGCCATCAGTGAGTCAGCACAGGAGGGCTACAATGAGCAGTTCTTC	CAISESAQEGYNEQFF	.	TRBJ2-1	TRBV10-3	.
TGCAGTGCTCGGGGCCAAGGGGGCGGCGAGCAGTACTTC	CSARGQGGGEQYF	TRBD1	TRBJ2-7	TRBV20-1	.
TGTGCCAGCAGCTCCTCAACCGGGACCGGCTATGGCTACACCTTC	CASSSSTGTGYGYTF	.	TRBJ1-2	TRBV7-9	once
TGCGCCAGCAGCTTGATATCAGGGCGACAAGAGACCCAGTACTTC	CASSLISGRQETQYF	.	TRBJ2-5	TRBV5-1	.
TGCAGCGGGGGTGCGACTGAAGCTTTCTTT	CSGGATEAFF	.	TRBJ1-1	TRBV29-1	few
TGCAGCGTATGGGGCGGGAGAGGCTATGAGCAGTTCTTC	CSVWGGRGYEQFF	TRBD2	TRBJ2-1	TRBV29-1	.
TGTGCCAGCAGCATAACAGGGGGGATGGAAACTGAAGCTTTCTTT	CASSITGGMETEAFF	TRBD1	TRBJ1-1	TRBV7-6	.
TGTGCCAGCAGTTTGGTACAGAGCTCCCGCAACTATCGCTACACCTTC	CASSLVQSSRNYRYTF	.	TRBJ1-2	TRBV12-3/TRBV12-4	.
TGTGCCAGAAGCTGTTGGGACAGGCAATTCTACGAGCAGTACTTC	CARSCWDRQFYEQYF	TRBD1	TRBJ2-7	TRBV5-3	.
TGCGCCAGCAGCGATGGGACAGGGGGCATAGGAGGCTACACCTTC	CASSDGTGGIGGYTF	TRBD1	TRBJ1-2	TRBV5-1	.
TGTGCCAGCAGTTTATCGGGGACAGTCTCCTACGAGCAGTACTTC	CASSLSGTVSYEQYF	TRBD1	TRBJ2-7	TRBV27	.
TGCAGTGCTAGCCCGACTAGCGGGACTTTCTACAATGAGCAGTTCTTC	CSASPTSGTFYNEQFF	TRBD2	TRBJ2-1	TRBV20-1	few
TGCGCCAGCAGCCGTACGACAGGGCCCGAAAAACTGTTTTTT	CASSRTTGPEKLFF	TRBD1	TRBJ1-4	TRBV5-1	few
TGCGCCAGCAGCATACAGGGGCTTCGTGATCAGCCCCAGCATTTT	CASSIQGLRDQPQHF	TRBD1	TRBJ1-5	TRBV5-1	few
TGCAGCGTTGAAGGGGCCCCATATGGCTACACCTTC	CSVEGAPYGYTF	.	TRBJ1-2	TRBV29-1	few
TGCGCCAGCGCCGACAGGGGGCTTAGCTATGGCTACACCTTC	CASADRGLSYGYTF	TRBD1	TRBJ1-2	TRBV5-1	.
TGTGCCAGCAGCCCAAGAGCGACAGGTTCTGGGGCCAACGTCCTGACTTTC	CASSPRATGSGANVLTF	.	TRBJ2-6	TRBV11-2	.
TGTGCCAGCAGCAACGGGACTAGCCTAGGGAGTGAGCAGTTCTTC	CASSNGTSLGSEQFF	.	TRBJ2-1	TRBV21-1	few
TGCAGTGCTAGAGATCCCGGGGCGGCTAATGAAAAACTGTTTTTT	CSARDPGAANEKLFF	.	TRBJ1-4	TRBV20-1	once
TGCGCCAGCAGCCAAAATTCGGGAGCTCGCTACAATGAGCAGTTCTTC	CASSQNSGARYNEQFF	.	TRBJ2-1	TRBV4-1	few